This T cell receptor (beta chain) was profiled in a study of cytomegalovirus exposure and HLA in healthy donors (dated by TCRdb to the late 2010s). Looking at the study overall: An earlier analysis of 550 to 700 of the donors reported more than 250 Gb of sequence data and 117 million unique TCR beta sequences from roughly 200 million T cells. To decide whether each TCR beta V gene segment behaved as functional or pseudogenic, an earlier analysis of 587 of the donors relied on high-throughput TCR beta sequencing. Among a few hundred genotyped donors of the cohort, an average of around 240,000 unique TCR beta nucleotide sequences were sequenced per donor, around 18% of them non-productive. About five DR-DQ haplotypes were handled as single units for association and clustering because linkage in the cohort was strong. A later genetic analysis took genome-wide SNP genotypes for about three fifths of the 666 donors and used that subset as a discovery cohort. Typing coverage differed by locus: A, B, C, DRB1 and DQB1 were typed in roughly 620-630 donors, DQA1 in about 560, DPA1 in some 610, and DPB1 in around 440. An early release covering around 630 HLA-typed donors comprised about 300 gigabases of sequencing data and some 79 million unique TCR sequences. The study aimed to test whether signatures of past pathogen exposure could be identified by cataloging public T cell receptors. High-throughput TCR immunosequencing, statistical association of individual TCRs with disease status, and machine learning were combined to predict cytomegalovirus infection status. Every repertoire in the discovery cohort had been generated on one and the same sequencing platform. In a later analysis, previously published TCR beta repertoires from several hundred donors were re-analyzed and high-resolution HLA genotyping was added so that TCR occurrence patterns could be studied. Of the 350 to 450 genotyped donors, 75% to 85% were placed in the genetic ancestry cluster associated with self-reported Caucasian donors. HLA typing covered class I and class II loci at four-digit resolution. The later analysis used no new phenotypic data to find candidate immune exposures, relying instead on TCR beta sequences and their occurrence across donors. In addition to the first cohort of approximately 650 subjects, a separate validation cohort of 120 different subjects was used. The T cell repertoires of under 750 subjects were profiled by immunosequencing and related to cytomegalovirus serostatus. Donor age, sex, ethnicity and CMV serostatus were compiled alongside the repertoire data.

CDR3 length: 14 amino acids, cysteine to phenylalanine. The kept DNA is CDR3 alone, 42 bases in frame from the first base. Trimming leaves V shorter by 7 bases and J shorter by 3 bases, with the junction holding 8 bases beyond the gene matches. Sequences SQVTM (CDR1) and ANQGSEA (CDR2) are obtained from the germline V gene. In total, approximately 690 healthy bone marrow donors made up the cohort. All cohort members were sampled while nominally healthy, although unrecorded immune exposures were likely present. The donor was CMV seronegative and belonged to the group of 380 or so seronegative cohort members. A peripheral blood sample was collected from each donor, and TCR beta sequencing was performed on peripheral blood mononuclear cells. The Qiagen DNeasy Blood Extraction Kit was used to extract genomic DNA from the blood cell samples. Receptors were amplified or captured by the immunoSEQ multiplex PCR assay. For the multiplex PCR, a mixture combining 60 forward primers for TCR Vbeta segments and 13 reverse primers for TCR Jbeta segments was used. The CDR3 region of rearranged TCR beta genes was amplified from genomic DNA with a multiplex PCR assay. The Illumina HiSeq System was used to sequence the amplified TCR beta libraries as 87-base-pair reads. Processing in the source paper ran as follows. A later analysis counted 75 million to 100 million unique TCR beta chains across the 690 or so repertoires, and around 9.9 million of these chains were shared by at least two donors. To remove PCR and sequencing errors, raw reads were error-corrected and collapsed into unique sequences using a nearest-neighbor algorithm that merged closely related sequences. V, D and J gene segments were assigned by aligning CDR3 sequences to IMGT reference sequences. Each retained sequence needed at least a six-nucleotide match to both a V gene segment and a J gene segment. A rearrangement was called productive if the CDR3 had no stop codons and remained in frame with V and J, and every other rearrangement was called non-productive. CDR3 was defined by IMGT convention, running from the second conserved V-encoded cysteine to the conserved J-encoded phenylalanine. Sequences without an unambiguous match to a single V gene segment were excluded from the earlier analysis of 500 to 700 of the donors. In an earlier analysis of 587 of the donors, a V segment was called functional when productive rearrangements were above 56.7%, and segregating when the standard deviation between donors exceeded 5%. A statistical classification framework was built for diagnosing cytomegalovirus status from the catalog of TCR beta chain sequences. In a later analysis, TCR nucleotide sequences were compared against IMGT/GENE-DB human TR gene sequences so that V and J genes could be assigned. A later analysis assigned CDR3 sequences and most-parsimonious VDJ recombination scenarios with the TCRdist pipeline. In a later analysis, each TCR beta chain was defined by its CDR3 amino acid sequence together with its V-gene family, and reads without a unique V-gene family were excluded. To address suspected cross-contamination and a sequencing artifact, a later analysis removed roughly 580 highly shared, low-generation-probability nucleotide sequences. In a later analysis, a clonal expansion index was calculated for each public chain from normalized within-repertoire ranks of inferred template counts. In a later analysis, generation probabilities were computed using a VDJ recombination model fitted to out-of-frame rearrangements, and the results were checked against IGoR. A later analysis scored TCR-TCR, TCR-HLA and TCR-CMV co-occurrence with hypergeometric tests, applying a repertoire-size bias correction to TCR pairs. In a later analysis, false discovery rates were estimated by permuting HLA or CMV assignments 20 times. In a later analysis, co-occurring TCRs were grouped using DBSCAN, and TCRdist sequence similarity was added for clustering within HLA-allele-positive subsets. Co-occurrence clustering excluded repertoires with fewer than 30,000 or more than 120,000 public chains, plus five with anomalous nucleotide sharing. The source is immuneACCESS, and TCRdb retained only in-frame sequences with V and J called. Part of the clones is not carried over; for the studies checked, unresolved V genes explain less than half of this, and the remainder is unexplained. V and J calls and clone size are copied from that table; D and trimming were computed from the DNA. This sample lists approximately 150,000 clones; 70% to 85% were detected once. The ten largest clonotypes hold around 1.9% of the sample.

This clone occurred a few times. This receptor's antigen is unknown. Qualities for individual bases were not recorded, and no much larger clone is one base off. Overall study results and their limits: When HLA alleles, especially DR and DQ, strongly co-occurred, TCR associations were difficult to assign to individual alleles. A further reported finding was that TCR beta sequences accurately predicted the HLA-A and HLA-B alleles for most subjects in the first cohort. It was suggested by the authors that the approach could potentially be generalized to other disease states and immunological phenotypes. Three of the identified cytomegalovirus-associated TCR beta chains were confirmed in vitro to be specific for cytomegalovirus antigens. An earlier analysis of approximately 500 of the donors showed that most TCR beta V segments appeared in productive rearrangements either about 90% or about 30% of the time, which broadly matched IMGT annotations. Most TCR sequences were observed very rarely across donors, whereas some public TCRs were present in many individuals. CMV serostatus was the only immune exposure information available for the cohort. According to a later analysis, parvovirus B19, influenza, CMV and Epstein-Barr virus appeared linked to several top co-occurrence clusters. Most CMV-associated TCR beta chains appeared to be HLA-restricted in a later analysis, and the HLA associations seemed to be driven largely by CMV exposure. The study listed over 150 TCR beta chains as associated with cytomegalovirus. In a later analysis, the rate of TCR association differed among HLA loci, with DRB1 alleles having the most associated TCRs and HLA-C alleles having the fewest. Because HLA typing was unavailable for some donors at each locus, only the typed subset was used in association tests. The classifier was reported to diagnose cytomegalovirus status with high specificity and sensitivity in both the original cohort and the validation cohort. According to a later genetic analysis, donors in an Asian-associated ancestry cluster had fewer N-insertions in productive TCRs than the approximately 700-donor mean. The cohort was sequenced for TCR beta chains only, and without alpha or paired-chain data the features that could be detected were limited. In a later genetic analysis, a missense DCLRE1C variant was associated with V-gene and J-gene trimming of TCR beta chains, and the association was replicated in an independent cohort. The presence/absence analyses assumed that sequencing depth was roughly uniform across donors, and that assumption may not be true. Linkage disequilibrium might explain the correlated functional status among segregating V segments, but an unknown experimental factor could not be ruled out. Specific HLA alleles were associated with more than 15,000 TCR beta sequences at a false discovery rate of 0.05 in a later analysis. A group of highly shared sequence variants was considered likely to be a technical artifact of the sequencing pipeline. Because counts were too low, 15 to 20 rarely observed V segments, including chromosome 9 orphons, were left out of the earlier analysis of a few hundred of the donors. In a later analysis, HLA-associated TCR beta chains were found to be more clonally expanded and to have lower generation probabilities than equally common non-associated chains. Some IMGT-functional V segments, including TRBV6-2 and TRBV6-3, could not be distinguished by the 87-base-pair reads and were therefore excluded.

This clonotype was obtained from a man in his forties or fifties in good health and CMV-seronegative. Sequenced material: PBMCs. Here the chain combines TRBV29-1 and TRBJ2-2, with 7 central nucleotides matching TRBD1. CDR3 sequence: CSAGTGADTGELFF. The DNA sequence is given as TGCAGCGCCGGAACAGGGGCCGACACCGGGGAGCTGTTTTTT.